The T cell receptor (beta chain) described here comes from a study of Ad26.COV2.S vaccination and SARS-CoV-2 variants (dated by TCRdb to the early 2020s). About the study as a whole: Vaccine-arm donors came from COV1001, a multicentre, randomized, double-blind, placebo-controlled phase I-IIa trial of Ad26.COV2.S in healthy adults. Ad26.COV2.S was administered intramuscularly at 5 x 10^10 or 1 x 10^11 viral particles, either as a single shot or as two shots given 56 days apart. Sequencing of the TCRbeta repertoire served to evaluate the specificity and breadth of SARS-CoV-2-reactive T cell receptors following Ad26.COV2.S vaccination. A total of some 30 samples were included in the TCR-sequenced set, comprising roughly 20 Ad26.COV2.S vaccine recipients, 5 placebo recipients and 8 SARS-CoV-2 convalescent individuals. Trial participants were randomized into five groups of five, in which low-dose or high-dose Ad26.COV2.S was given once or twice, or placebo was given on both occasions. Blinding of investigators to trial group allocation was maintained during experiments and outcome assessment. The study at large found these results: Spike-specific TCR breadth was higher in Ad26.COV2.S recipients than in placebo recipients (P = 0.0014). Comparable non-spike TCR breadth was observed between vaccine and placebo recipients, consistent with only spike being contained in the vaccine. Comparing responses between vaccine doses or regimens was not something the study was powered to do. The authors noted that total T cell responses may have been underestimated by the TCR breadth and depth analyses. After vaccination, spike-specific CD8+ and CD4+ T cell responses were reported to show substantial breadth.

The immunoSEQ Assay was used to sequence TCRbeta CDR3 regions. After extraction, genomic DNA underwent amplification by bias-controlled multiplex PCR, followed by high-throughput sequencing. Processing in the source paper ran as follows. To quantify the absolute abundance of every unique TCRbeta CDR3 region, sequences were collapsed and filtered. T cell fraction was estimated by normalizing TCRbeta template counts to usable DNA, which was measured by amplifying reference genes present in all nucleated cells. Repertoire TCRs were annotated as SARS-CoV-2-specific when V gene, CDR3 amino acid sequence and J gene were exactly matched to a known reactive TCR set. The reference SARS-CoV-2 TCR set was obtained from MIRA and was filtered for enrichment in COVID-19-positive ImmuneCODE repertoires, whereby public or cross-reactive TCRs were removed. Based on the MIRA antigens, annotated TCRs were further analysed at the level of specific ORF or position within ORF. Breadth was defined as the number of annotated unique rearrangements divided by the total number of unique productive rearrangements, and depth was defined as the summed frequency of the annotated unique rearrangements. Two-sided Wilcoxon rank-sum tests were applied when comparing TCR breadth between groups. As stored in TCRdb, this immuneACCESS dataset retains in-frame rearrangements with V and J assigned. A fraction of the clones does not appear; measured against another copy, unresolved V genes explain less than half of the discrepancy, and the remainder lacks a known reason. The D gene and trimming were derived from the DNA, and the V and J assignments and clone size from that table. Recorded for this sample are over 350,000 clones; about nine tenths of them occurred a single time. Clones ranked in the top ten supply under 3.5% of the sample.

Concerning this clone itself: No antigen is known for it. No much larger clone exists at a distance of one base, and base qualities are not known.

The V end loses 6 bases and the J end loses 0 bases, and a stretch of 11 bases separates them. There are 14 amino acids in the CDR3, from cysteine to phenylalanine inclusive. The read is trimmed to its CDR3 DNA, 42 bases read in frame from base 1. CDR1 and CDR2, looked up from the germline V gene, are MGHRA and YSYEKL. This specimen's treatment or condition label, per the study, means: some 20 received Ad26.COV2.S at low or high dose, single or two shots; 5 received placebo; per-sample allocation not given. For vaccine and placebo recipients, the sequenced repertoires came from samples collected on day 63 after the first injection. Cohort 1b enrolled roughly 25 adults aged 18-55 years at a single site in Boston, USA, between 29 July and 7 August 2020. Ad26.COV2.S consisted of a replication-incompetent adenovirus type 26 vector by which a prefusion-stabilized SARS-CoV-2 spike protein from the original Wuhan strain was expressed.

This receptor was obtained from a person aged 18-60 years who received the Ad26.COV2.S COVID-19 vaccine or a placebo. The rearranged chain carries TRBV4-1 and TRBJ1-1; the D gene remains uncertain. Specimen: peripheral blood, collected in a trial of Ad26.COV2.S vaccine versus placebo. The DNA sequence reads TGCGCCAGCAGGCGCAGCCGCATGAACACTGAAGCTTTCTTT. Translated, it reads CASRRSRMNTEAFF.